These 29 T cell receptor beta chains originate from one sample sequenced in a study of prognosis after radiotherapy for stage I lung cancer (dated by TCRdb to the early 2020s). TCRdb records Illumina HiSeq 3000 as the sequencer. Two rounds of multiplex PCR were performed to amplify the TCR beta CDR3 region from genomic DNA. In the first round of PCR, primers specific to each TRBV and TRBJ gene were used, and the primer sequences are filed in Chinese patent CN105087789A. TCRdb applied fastp at Q25 and MiXCR to the public reads, then kept only in-frame beta chains. One record per CDR3 amino acid sequence lists the most common genes and DNA. The sample table lists approximately 18,000 distinct CDR3 sequences, over 15% of them with a count of one. In total, the top ten clones hold about 37% of the sample. Sequenced here: PBMCs, sampled before or after stereotactic body radiation therapy (not recorded which). These receptors were taken from a donor aged 50 or older with non-small cell lung cancer.

This clonotype has at least ten counts. This sequence joins TRBV19 and TRBJ2-5, with 8 bases identical to TRBD2. Trimming cost V 3 bases and J 5 bases; bases outside gene matches: 11. The length of the CDR3 is 16 residues. Germline CDR1 is LNHDA and CDR2 is SQIVND (reference sequence). CDR3 residues: CASSIGPAGGGETQYF. The CDR3 DNA reads TGTGCCAGTAGTATCGGGCCTGCGGGGGGCGGTGAGACCCAGTACTTC.

This clonotype was detected ten times or more. The J gene is TRBJ2-2, the V gene TRBV7-6, with 8 nucleotides matching TRBD1. In germline, CDR1 is SGHVS, CDR2 FNYEAQ. The junction had 3 bases not matched to a gene; V was cut back by 4 bases and J by 8 bases. The CDR3 covers 13 residues. CDR3 residues: CASSSRQGGELFF. For the CDR3, the DNA is TGTGCCAGCAGCTCCCGACAGGGGGGGGAGCTGTTTTTT.

This clonotype appeared many times. The J gene is TRBJ2-1, the V gene TRBV5-1, with 12 bases lining up with TRBD1. CDR1 SGHRS and CDR2 YFSETQ come from the germline V gene. After removal of 2 bases from V and 0 bases from J, the junction contained 9 bases not matched to a gene. The CDR3 totals 19 residues. CDR3 in DNA: TGCGCCAGCAGCTTCGGGACAGGGGGCTTCATAAGCTCCTACAATGAGCAGTTCTTC. As protein: CASSFGTGGFISSYNEQFF.

This clonotype was seen many times. V gene TRBV12-3 or TRBV12-4 combines with J gene TRBJ2-7; D is undetermined. CDR3 length equals 11 residues. V was shortened by 1 base and J by 6 bases, with 4 bases between the two germline ends. The CDR3 loop is CASSLGAEQYF. Here the CDR3 DNA reads TGTGCCAGCAGTTTAGGGGCCGAGCAGTACTTC.

The sample holds many counts of this clonotype. The chain joins TRBV30 to TRBJ2-5; no reliable D call. The CDR3 contains 13 residues. The germline gives CDR1 GTSNPN, CDR2 SVGIG (reference sequence). Trimming cost V 2 bases and J 5 bases, with 12 bases left between them. The DNA of the CDR3 is TGTGCCTGGAGTTTACGCGAACCTGAGACCCAGTACTTC. Translating gives CAWSLREPETQYF.

About this clonotype: The germline gene is not matched at one end of the junction; a read error may be the cause. This chain links TRBV6-1 with TRBJ2-1, with 14 bases lining up with TRBD2. The CDR3 loop spans 15 amino acids. Germline V CDR1 and CDR2: MNHNS, SASEGT. DNA of the CDR3: TGTGCCAGTAGACCCGGGACTAGCGGGGGCCATGAGCGGTTCTTC. Amino acid sequence: CASRPGTSGGHERFF.

This clonotype was seen at least ten times. The genes are TRBV5-5 and TRBJ2-7; the match to TRBD1 covers 11 bases. This CDR3 has 14 residues. Germline trimming cut 4 bases from V and 3 bases from J; bases unmatched to any gene: 3. Germline CDR1 is SGHKS and CDR2 is YYEKEE (reference sequence). CDR3 nucleotide sequence: TGTGCCAGCAGCGCGGGACAGGGGGGCTACGAGCAGTACTTC. Its protein is CASSAGQGGYEQYF.

The sample holds many counts of this clonotype. V and J are TRBV3-1 and TRBJ2-2; TRBD2 might be the D (6 bases). There are 13 residues in the CDR3. Trimming pared 6 bases from V and 7 bases from J, leaving 12 bases between. Germline-derived CDR1 and CDR2 are LGHDT and YNNKEL (reference sequence). The DNA for the CDR3 is TGTGCCAGCAGGGTCGGGGGAGTCGGGGAGCTGTTTTTT. It translates to CASRVGGVGELFF.

Regarding this clonotype: With only one base between it and a far larger clone, this is likely a read error. The rearrangement joins TRBV19 to TRBJ2-7; D is unclear. The J call may be in error: the DNA end matches TRBJ2-5 better. The CDR3 covers 13 residues. Per the germline V gene, CDR1 is LNHDA and CDR2 is SQIVND (reference sequence). This CDR3 reads CASIILGSETQYF. The DNA for the CDR3 is TGTGCCAGTATTATATTGGGCTCTGAGACCCAGTACTTC.

The sample holds many counts of this clonotype. The rearrangement joins TRBV6-1 to TRBJ2-1; D is possibly TRBD2 (5 bases). The CDR3 covers 15 residues. Germline V gives CDR1 MNHNS, CDR2 SASEGT. The ends were cut back, 5 bases at V and 0 bases at J, with 11 bases in the middle. CDR3 nucleotide sequence: TGTGCCAGCAGTACCCTTCGGGGCTCCTACAATGAGCAGTTCTTC. It specifies CASSTLRGSYNEQFF.

This clonotype was seen many times. The chain links TRBV7-2 to TRBJ2-5; a possible D gene is TRBD1 (5 bases). The CDR3 contains 15 residues. Looked up from germline, CDR1 is SGHTA and CDR2 is FQGNSA. The V and J ends lost 1 base and 5 bases respectively, with 14 bases between them. The CDR3 DNA reads TGTGCCAGCAGCTTAGTGGACACCTTGGGGGAGACCCAGTACTTC. Residues: CASSLVDTLGETQYF.

This clonotype was detected many times. The gene calls are TRBV6-4 and TRBJ1-5; TRBD1 might be the D (6 bases). This CDR3 is built from 13 residues. Germline CDR1 reads MRHNA; CDR2 reads SNTAGT. Trimming stripped 6 bases from V and 6 bases from J, with 12 bases between. Here the CDR3 DNA reads TGTGCCAGCAGAACAGGGAATTGTCAGCCCCAGCATTTT. Translation: CASRTGNCQPQHF.

The J gene is TRBJ2-3, the V gene TRBV7-9, with D unclear. CDR1 SEHNR and CDR2 FQNEAQ come from the germline V gene (reference sequence). The V and J ends lost 1 base and 1 base respectively, with 6 bases between them. This CDR3 has 14 residues. The CDR3 loop reads CASSLGRGTDTQYF. The CDR3 coding sequence is TGTGCCAGCAGCTTAGGACGTGGCACAGATACGCAGTATTTT.

At least ten counts were recorded for this clonotype. This rearrangement joins TRBV6-2 or TRBV6-3 to TRBJ1-5; tentative D call: TRBD1 (6 bases). Germline loops: CDR1 MNHEY, CDR2 SVGEGT. Trimming took 5 bases from V and 7 from J, leaving 15 bases between them. This CDR3 is 14 amino acids long. The CDR3 DNA is TGTGCCAGCAGTCTCAGGGGTGGGGTCCAGCCCCAGCATTTT. Its protein is CASSLRGGVQPQHF.

Many counts were recorded for this clonotype. The chain is built from TRBV4-2 and TRBJ1-6; D might be TRBD1 (5 bases). Trimming stripped 1 base from V and 0 bases from J, with 13 bases between. This CDR3 is built from 18 residues. The germline V gene has CDR1 LGHNA and CDR2 YNFKEQ. The CDR3 DNA sequence: TGTGCCAGCAGCCAAGGGGGCACGGCGAGCTCCTATAATTCACCCCTCCACTTT. Translation: CASSQGGTASSYNSPLHF.

This clonotype was seen at least ten times. The chain recombines TRBV20-1 with TRBJ2-1, with D hard to call. The V gene's germline CDR1 is DFQATT and CDR2 SNEGSKA (reference sequence). The CDR3 totals 13 residues. V was clipped by 1 base and J by 8 bases, with 12 bases between them. The CDR3, as DNA: TGCAGTGCTAGAGTTGAGCGCCTCGATGAGCAGTTCTTC. Its translation is CSARVERLDEQFF.

About this clonotype itself: This probably arose from a read error, given a far larger clone one base away. This chain uses TRBV6-9 with TRBJ2-3; D is unclear. Germline CDR1 MNHGY, CDR2 SVAAGI. Between the trimmed V and J ends, which lost 3 bases and 4 bases, there was a span of 11 bases. CDR3 length: 14 residues. The CDR3 is CASSYFKQPDTQYF. The CDR3, as DNA: TGTGCCAGCAGTTACTTTAAACAACCAGATACGCAGTATTTT.

This clonotype was recorded at least ten times. V usage is TRBV12-3 or TRBV12-4 and J usage is TRBJ2-1; 8 bases map to TRBD2. J was trimmed by 5 bases and V by 5 bases; bases with no gene match: 8. The CDR3 extends over 15 amino acids. CDR3: CASSQQLAANNEQFF. The DNA of the CDR3 is TGTGCCAGCAGTCAACAACTAGCGGCTAACAATGAGCAGTTCTTC.

As regards this clonotype: One junction end does not reproduce the germline sequence, and a read error may be involved. The gene calls are TRBV7-2 and TRBJ1-3; the D is unclear. The length of the CDR3 is 13 residues. Germline V gives CDR1 SGHTA, CDR2 FQGNSA. The CDR3 protein is CASSESSGDTIYF. Here the CDR3 DNA reads TGTGCCAGTAGCGAGAGCTCTGGAGACACCATATATTTT.

This clonotype occurred many times. The V call is TRBV6-1, the J call TRBJ1-1, with D maybe TRBD1 (5 bases). The CDR3 loop spans 14 amino acids. Trimming pared 2 bases from V and 8 bases from J, leaving 15 bases between. Per germline, CDR1 MNHNS and CDR2 SASEGT. The CDR3 is CASSETMTAREAFF. Here the CDR3 DNA reads TGTGCCAGCAGTGAAACTATGACAGCAAGAGAAGCTTTCTTT.

This clonotype appeared many times. This chain uses TRBV10-3 with TRBJ2-3; no firm D call. CDR1 is ENHRY, CDR2 SYGVKD, per germline. CDR3 length equals 15 residues. V lost 5 bases, J lost 2 bases, and 14 bases lay in between. Here the CDR3 DNA reads TGTGCCATCAGTTCGATGACGGGCCTCACAGATACGCAGTATTTT. Translating gives CAISSMTGLTDTQYF.

In this sample, this clonotype turned up many times. V and J are TRBV30 and TRBJ2-3; D ambiguous. V was clipped by 2 bases and J by 0 bases, with 9 bases between them. Germline-derived CDR1 and CDR2 are GTSNPN and SVGIG (reference sequence). The CDR3 contains 14 residues. The CDR3 DNA reads as TGTGCCTGGAGTTTCACACCTAGCACAGATACGCAGTATTTT. Its translation: CAWSFTPSTDTQYF.

A word on this clonotype: A read error may explain this, as a much larger clone is one base away. This chain connects TRBV6-2 or TRBV6-3 to TRBJ2-5; TRBD2 matches 7 bases. This CDR3 region has 13 residues. Germline CDR1 and CDR2: MNHEY and SVGEGT. CDR3 amino acids: CASSLAEQESQYF. In DNA form, the CDR3 reads TGTGCCAGCAGTCTAGCGGAACAAGAGTCCCAGTACTTC.

This clonotype was recorded many times. The chain carries TRBV18 and TRBJ2-2, with D perhaps matching TRBD1 (6 bases). The CDR3 is made up of 16 amino acids. Trimming removed 3 bases at V and 0 bases at J, with 11 bases between. Germline loops: CDR1 KGHSH, CDR2 LQKENI. In DNA form, the CDR3 reads TGTGCCAGCTCACCGAGGGACAAAACGAACACCGGGGAGCTGTTTTTT. Its protein product is CASSPRDKTNTGELFF.

This clonotype was seen many times. This chain links TRBV28 with TRBJ2-4; no definite D call. Germline assignment: CDR1 MDHEN and CDR2 SYDVKM. The V end lost 3 bases, the J end lost 6 bases, and 6 bases lay between the germline ends. The CDR3 covers 12 residues. In DNA form, the CDR3 reads TGTGCCAGCAGTTTGAGGTTAAACATTCAGTACTTC. This gives the protein CASSLRLNIQYF.

This clonotype was counted many times. In DNA form, the CDR3 reads TGTGCCAGCAGCTCCATGCTAGCGGGAGACACCGGGGAGCTGTTTTTT. This translates into CASSSMLAGDTGELFF. The gene calls are TRBV5-6 and TRBJ2-2; 10 bases map to TRBD2. The CDR3 totals 16 residues. The germline CDR1 and CDR2 sequences are SGHDT and YYEEEE. V lost 3 bases, J lost 3 bases, and 5 bases stayed unmatched.

In the case of this clonotype: This may be a read error, as it is one base from a much larger clone. The rearrangement joins TRBV29-1 to TRBJ1-1; maybe TRBD1 (5 bases). The germline gives CDR1 SQVTM, CDR2 ANQGSEA. This CDR3 is built from 10 residues. CDR3 loop: CCTGGTEAFF. The CDR3 DNA reads as TGCTGCACTGGGGGGACTGAAGCTTTCTTT.

The table lists this clonotype with many counts. This rearrangement joins TRBV9 to TRBJ2-7; a possible D gene is TRBD1 (7 bases). CDR3 size: 14 residues. V lost 3 bases and J lost 0, with 10 bases in between. CDR1 and CDR2 from the germline V gene are SGDLS and YYNGEE. CDR3 loop: CASSGRDSSYEQYF. CDR3 bases: TGTGCCAGCAGCGGGAGGGACAGCTCCTACGAGCAGTACTTC.

This clonotype is medium-sized. J is TRBJ1-6 and V is TRBV20-1; D not certain. CDR1 is DFQATT and CDR2 is SNEGSKA in the germline V gene (reference sequence). The CDR3 length is 15 residues. The V gene lost 3 bases and the J gene lost 0 bases, with 9 bases spanning the gap. The CDR3 nucleotides read TGCAGTGCTAGGGACTCTAACTCCTATAATTCACCCCTCCACTTT. Protein sequence: CSARDSNSYNSPLHF.